The 21 T cell receptor beta chains in this list originate from one sample, sequenced in a study of spatial heterogeneity in lung cancer (dated by TCRdb to the late 2010s). The time point label on this specimen signifies: sample taken at primary tumor resection. Beyond this particular receptor, the publication reports: The tumor nonsynonymous mutation count correlated with the number of expanded intratumoral alpha and beta TCRs.

The receptor library was made with 5' RACE. This sample was sequenced with a NextSeq 500. TCRdb itself trimmed the public reads at Q25 with fastp, ran MiXCR and retained productive beta chains. Rows with a matching CDR3 protein are joined into one entry that keeps the most common DNA and genes. This sample comprises 100,000 or so distinct CDR3 sequences, roughly 4.5% of them detected only once. The ten largest clones take up about 20% of the sample. No cognate antigen is known for these TCRs. The sample in question was lung tumor tissue, obtained at surgery. Source of these receptors: a male donor with early-stage non-small cell lung cancer.

This clonotype was observed many times. The chain employs TRBV13 and TRBJ1-5; TRBD1 might be the D (6 bases). The CDR3 contains 14 residues. Trimming took 0 bases from V and 7 from J, leaving 10 bases between them. Germline CDR1 is PRHDT and CDR2 is FYEKMQ (reference sequence). In DNA form, the CDR3 reads TGTGCCAGCAGCTTAGGCTTGGGGGCCCAGCCCCAGCATTTT. Its protein is CASSLGLGAQPQHF.

This clonotype was counted many times. The chain combines TRBV4-1 with TRBJ1-5, with D possibly being TRBD1 (5 bases). Germline CDR1 reads MGHRA; CDR2 reads YSYEKL. CDR3 size: 19 residues. Trimming left V 1 base short and J 0 bases short, with 19 bases between. The CDR3 loop reads CASSQGEGQGTFSNQPQHF. In nucleotides, the CDR3 is TGCGCCAGCAGCCAAGGGGAAGGGCAGGGAACCTTTAGCAATCAGCCCCAGCATTTT.

This clonotype has at least ten counts. The chain joins TRBV29-1 to TRBJ2-5; D unresolved. Trimming pared 7 bases from V and 4 bases from J, leaving 16 bases between. CDR3 length: 13 residues. The germline V gene has CDR1 SQVTM and CDR2 ANQGSEA. Here the CDR3 reads CSETPFLGETQYF. The CDR3 DNA is TGCAGCGAAACCCCCTTCCTGGGAGAGACCCAGTACTTC.

This clonotype was seen many times. The chain employs TRBV28 and TRBJ1-1; D call uncertain. This CDR3 has 13 residues. The germline V and J ends were trimmed by 10 bases and 1 base, with 13 bases remaining between them. CDR1 MDHEN and CDR2 SYDVKM come from the germline V gene. The CDR3 DNA sequence: TGTGCCACCTGGGGAATGACGAACACTGAAGCTTTCTTT. Protein product: CATWGMTNTEAFF.

This clonotype was recorded a few times. V is TRBV7-2 and J is TRBJ1-1; tentatively, D is TRBD1 (6 bases). CDR3 length: 15 residues. The germline V gene has CDR1 SGHTA and CDR2 FQGNSA. V lost 5 bases, J lost 5 bases, and 18 bases lay in between. This CDR3 is CASSNPYEGETEAFF. The CDR3 bases are TGTGCCAGCAGCAACCCTTACGAGGGGGAGACTGAAGCTTTCTTT. Drawing the rest from reference TRBV7-2 and TRBJ1-1, the complete variable domain is GAGVSQSPSNKVTEKGKDVELRCDPISGHTALYWYRQSLGQGLEFLIYFQGNSAPDKSGLPSDRFSAERTGGSVSTLTIQRTQQEDSAVYLCASSNPYEGETEAFFGQGTRLTVV.

This clonotype was detected many times. The J gene is TRBJ1-5, the V gene TRBV3-1; 9 nucleotides match TRBD1. The V segment lost 6 bases and the J segment 5 bases; nucleotides outside the gene matches: 5. This CDR3 spans 14 amino acids. Germline assignment: CDR1 LGHDT and CDR2 YNNKEL (reference sequence). The CDR3 here is CASSMDRGDQPQHF. The CDR3 bases are TGTGCCAGCAGTATGGACAGGGGAGATCAGCCCCAGCATTTT.

This clonotype was seen many times. This chain uses TRBV7-2 with TRBJ1-4, with D tentatively TRBD1 (6 bases). V lost 5 bases to trimming and J lost 3 bases, with 10 bases between them. The CDR3 loop spans 14 amino acids. Germline V gives CDR1 SGHTA, CDR2 FQGNSA. The CDR3 DNA follows: TGTGCCAGCAGCCAGGGGAGGTCTAATGAAAAACTGTTTTTT. Its protein product is CASSQGRSNEKLFF.

In its sample, this clonotype was seen many times. The chain is built from TRBV6-2 or TRBV6-3 and TRBJ2-5, with a tentative D call TRBD1 (6 bases). Per germline, CDR1 MNHEY and CDR2 SVGEGT. The V and J ends lost 4 bases and 2 bases respectively, with 17 bases between them. The CDR3 length is 16 residues. The CDR3 DNA sequence: TGTGCCAGCAGTTTCTCACAGGGTTTTCGGCAAGAGACCCAGTACTTC. Translated, it gives CASSFSQGFRQETQYF.

Comment on this clonotype: A read error is possible here, since a much larger clone lies one base away. This sequence joins TRBV11-2 and TRBJ2-7, with 9 bases fitting TRBD1. CDR1 is SGHAT and CDR2 is FQNNGV in the germline V gene. The CDR3 extends over 17 amino acids. Unmatched junction bases numbered 13, after V lost 0 bases and J lost 7 bases. CDR3 protein: CASSLDLPGQGRKEQYF. CDR3 in DNA: TGTGCCAGCAGCTTAGATCTCCCGGGACAGGGTCGGAAAGAGCAGTACTTC.

This clonotype has ten or more counts. CDR3 DNA: TGCGCCAGCAGCTTGGGCCTGAATCAGCCCCAGCATTTT. Amino acid sequence: CASSLGLNQPQHF. V is TRBV5-1 and J is TRBJ1-5; D is unresolved. CDR3 length: 13 amino acids. Per germline, CDR1 SGHRS and CDR2 YFSETQ. V gave up 0 bases and J gave up 4 bases, with 5 bases separating them.

V usage is TRBV20-1 and J usage is TRBJ2-3; D tentatively fits TRBD1 or TRBD2 (5 bases each). The CDR3 runs to 11 residues. Germline V gene sequence: CDR1 DFQATT, CDR2 SNEGSKA (reference sequence). V was clipped by 5 bases and J by 4 bases, with 7 bases between them. The CDR3, as DNA: TGCAGTGCTCTGGGGGCAGATACGCAGTATTTT. Amino acid sequence: CSALGADTQYF.

This clonotype was recorded at least ten times. The genes are TRBV12-3 or TRBV12-4 and TRBJ2-7; D gene uncertain. Trimming stripped 3 bases from V and 7 bases from J, with 10 bases between. There are 12 residues in the CDR3. Here the CDR3 reads CASSFWRREQYF. The CDR3 coding sequence is TGTGCCAGCAGTTTTTGGCGGCGGGAGCAGTACTTC.

There are a few counts of this clonotype. The chain uses TRBV7-9 and TRBJ2-3; 7 bases match TRBD2. The ends lost 11 bases at V and 1 base at J; junction bases unmatched: 6. CDR1 and CDR2 (germline): SEHNR, FQNEAQ (reference sequence). This CDR3 is 13 amino acids long. The CDR3 bases are TGTGCCCTGAAGCGGGGACGCACAGATACGCAGTATTTT. Amino acid sequence: CALKRGRTDTQYF.

This clonotype was seen repeatedly, ten times or more. In DNA, the CDR3 is TGTGCCAGCAGTCGTTCGGGGGCCCCGACGCAGTATTTT. Translated: CASSRSGAPTQYF. V gene TRBV27 combines with J gene TRBJ2-3; TRBD1 or TRBD2 may be the D gene (6 bases each). Per the germline V gene, CDR1 is MNHEY and CDR2 is SMNVEV (reference sequence). The CDR3 runs to 13 residues. Deletions cut 5 bases from V and 9 bases from J, with 15 bases between.

There are many counts of this clonotype. The rearrangement links TRBV11-2 to TRBJ1-2; D remains ambiguous. The CDR3 is 12 amino acids. The V gene lost 5 bases and the J gene lost 4 bases, with 8 bases spanning the gap. Per germline, CDR1 SGHAT and CDR2 FQNNGV. The CDR3 nucleotides read TGTGCCAGCAGCCCGGATGGCTATGGCTACACCTTC. It translates to CASSPDGYGYTF. The full variable domain, in which reference TRBV11-2 and TRBJ1-2 provide the parts outside the CDR3, is EAGVAQSPRYKIIEKRQSVAFWCNPISGHATLYWYQQILGQGPKLLIQFQNNGVVDDSQLPKDRFSAERLKGVDSTLKIQPAKLEDSAVYLCASSPDGYGYTFGSGTRLTVV.

This clonotype was picked up many times. This chain uses TRBV14 with TRBJ2-5; the D is unclear. Deletions cut 3 bases from V and 3 bases from J, with 5 bases between. The CDR3 runs to 12 residues. CDR1 SGHDN and CDR2 FVKESK come from the germline V gene. CDR3 DNA sequence: TGTGCCAGCAGCCACAACGAAGAGACCCAGTACTTC. Protein: CASSHNEETQYF. Full variable domain (remainder filled in from reference TRBV14 and TRBJ2-5): EAGVTQFPSHSVIEKGQTVTLRCDPISGHDNLYWYRRVMGKEIKFLLHFVKESKQDESGMPNNRFLAERTGGTYSTLKVQPAELEDSGVYFCASSHNEETQYFGPGTRLLVL.

In its sample, this clonotype was seen many times. The chain couples TRBV29-1 to TRBJ2-1, with D possibly called TRBD1 or TRBD2 (6 bases each). Trimming removed 7 bases from V and 9 bases from J, with 19 bases in between. CDR1 and CDR2 (germline): SQVTM, ANQGSEA. CDR3 length: 13 amino acids. The CDR3 loop is CSADGGGSGEQFF. The CDR3 DNA reads TGCAGCGCCGACGGAGGGGGATCGGGTGAGCAGTTCTTC.

This chain joins TRBV28 and TRBJ2-7; a possible D gene is TRBD2 (6 bases). Germline values: CDR1 MDHEN, CDR2 SYDVKM. This CDR3 region has 12 residues. V shed 7 bases and J shed 4 bases, with 11 bases lying between them. Here the CDR3 DNA reads TGTGCCAGCACGTGGAGCGGGTACGAGCAGTACTTC. As protein: CASTWSGYEQYF.

This clonotype was counted ten times or more. The CDR3 spells CASSPLNGLPSLGDTQYF. CDR3 sequence (DNA): TGCGCCAGCAGTCCCTTGAACGGGCTCCCCTCCCTTGGCGATACGCAGTATTTT. The chain employs TRBV23-1 and TRBJ2-3; no firm D call. TRBV23-1 qualifies as an ORF whose function is uncertain. This CDR3 comprises 18 residues. V shed 4 bases and J shed 6 bases, with 26 bases lying between them.

At least ten counts were recorded for this clonotype. The chain uses TRBV29-1 and TRBJ1-5; 9 bases fit TRBD1. Germline loops: CDR1 SQVTM, CDR2 ANQGSEA. CDR3 size: 14 residues. V was clipped by 5 bases and J by 4 bases; unmatched bases: 6. The CDR3 region is CSVRTGAVNQPQHF. The DNA of the CDR3 is TGCAGCGTTCGGACAGGGGCGGTTAATCAGCCCCAGCATTTT.

This clonotype has ten or more counts. The V and J genes are TRBV27 and TRBJ1-6; D may be TRBD1 (5 bases). This CDR3 comprises 16 residues. Per germline, CDR1 MNHEY and CDR2 SMNVEV (reference sequence). Trimming took 5 bases from V and 6 from J, leaving 17 bases between them. CDR3 residues: CASSPGGGDLNSPLHF. CDR3 sequence (DNA): TGTGCCAGCAGTCCAGGTGGGGGGGACCTTAATTCACCCCTCCACTTT.